The present entry profiles one T cell receptor (beta chain) with its context. Its antigen is undetermined. The protocol was immunoSEQ multiplex PCR, while the TCRdb copy is restricted to in-frame clones and leaves out a portion. Of roughly 60,000 clones detected, 94% appear once; the ten largest clones hold approximately 19%. This CDR3 comprises 15 residues. Germline loops: CDR1 LGHNA, CDR2 YSLEER. V gave up 0 bases and J gave up 3 bases, with 11 bases separating them. The data were taken from a study of OX40 agonist ivuxolimab in advanced cancers. General observations from the study: In the expanded peripheral T cells, antigen specificity was never determined.

This TCR was recovered from an adult with an advanced solid tumor such as melanoma, head and neck, liver or kidney cancer. Sequenced material: CD4+ or CD8+ T cells sorted from blood, taken in a trial of the OX40 agonist ivuxolimab. V and J are TRBV4-3 and TRBJ1-1, with a tentative D call TRBD1 (5 bases). The CDR3 coding sequence is TGCGCCAGCAGCCAAGACTCCGGGGCGGACACTGAAGCTTTCTTT. It specifies CASSQDSGADTEAFF.